The clone carrying this TCR beta chain came up a few times. Using its own MiXCR run on the RT-PCR reads, TCRdb lists one record per CDR3 protein. The repertoire includes about a million distinct CDR3 sequences, approximately 18% of them detected once, and around 6% sits in the top ten. This entry belongs to a study of patients and donors after allogeneic stem cell transplantation. The sequencing sample was made of blood, either unsorted or a sorted T cell fraction (not recorded which). This TCR derives from a human donor who was either an allogeneic HSCT recipient or a stem cell or donor lymphocyte infusion donor (not recorded which). It is not recorded whose cells these are; they may come from a transplant donor.

The CDR3 here is CASRPTGTSSYNEQFF. The CDR3 DNA reads TGTGCCAGCAGACCGACCGGGACTAGCTCCTACAATGAGCAGTTCTTC. The rearrangement joins TRBV7-2 to TRBJ2-1, with 8 nucleotides matching TRBD2. Germline V CDR1 and CDR2: SGHTA, FQGNSA. V gave up 6 bases and J gave up 0 bases; unmatched junction bases: 7. This CDR3 has 16 residues.